The TCR beta chain described here comes from a study of T cells in Graves' hyperthyroidism and ophthalmopathy. The hyperthyroidism was newly diagnosed and had lasted under 2 months; the patients were aged 18 to 65. The CDR3 has 16 amino acids. Germline V lookup: CDR1 SGHRS, CDR2 YFSETQ. The ends lost 4 bases at V and 1 base at J; junction bases unmatched: 10. The table lists this clonotype with a few counts. TCR beta CDR3 sequences were amplified from RNA transcripts. With the HTBI primer set, the TCR CDR3 went through a first round of RT-PCR. A single record per CDR3 protein comes from TCRdb applying MiXCR to the multiplex PCR reads. The data show hundreds of thousands of distinct CDR3 sequences, about 19% seen once.

This receptor was identified in a woman aged 50 to 65 with Graves' hyperthyroidism that later progressed to Graves' ophthalmopathy. The specimen sequenced was blood. The chain uses TRBV5-1 and TRBJ1-2, with TRBD1 identical over 7 bases. DNA of the CDR3: TGCGCCAGCAGCAAGGGACAGCTAAACCGTAACTATGGCTACACCTTC. Translated: CASSKGQLNRNYGYTF.